Below are 5 T cell receptor beta chains sequenced from a single sample in a study of early T cells in non-severe SARS-CoV-2 infection. TCRdb analysed the 5' RACE reads with MiXCR anew, one entry per CDR3 protein. Of some 22,000 distinct CDR3 sequences listed, 3.5% to 5% are singletons. The sequenced sample was whole blood. These receptors originate from an adult who was a healthcare worker with PCR-confirmed SARS-CoV-2 infection or an uninfected control (not recorded which).

This clonotype was found a few times. V gene TRBV12-3 or TRBV12-4 combines with J gene TRBJ2-3; D may be TRBD1 (6 bases). The length of the CDR3 is 14 residues. The V end lost 2 bases, the J end lost 2 bases, and 8 bases lay between the germline ends. CDR3 in DNA: TGTGCCAGCAGTTTACGGACAGACACAGATACGCAGTATTTT. Translation gives CASSLRTDTDTQYF.

V gene TRBV7-9 combines with J gene TRBJ2-2; 7 nucleotides match TRBD1. The CDR3 spans 18 residues. CDR1 is SEHNR, CDR2 FQNEAQ, per germline (reference sequence). The V and J ends lost 4 bases and 2 bases, in that order; junction bases with no gene match: 13. CDR3 DNA sequence: TGTGCCAGCAGCTATCGACACACCGGGACAGACAACACCGGGGAGCTGTTTTTT. This sequence encodes CASSYRHTGTDNTGELFF. The complete variable domain, with remaining parts taken from reference TRBV7-9 and TRBJ2-2, reads DTGVSQNPRHKITKRGQNVTFRCDPISEHNRLYWYRQTLGQGPEFLTYFQNEAQLEKSRLLSDRFSAERPKGSFSTLEIQRTEQGDSAMYLCASSYRHTGTDNTGELFFGEGSRLTVL.

This clonotype was counted between two and nine times. The V gene is TRBV6-2 or TRBV6-3, the J gene TRBJ1-1; no definite D call. CDR1 MNHEY and CDR2 SVGEGT come from the germline V gene. V was cut by 2 bases and J by 5 bases, with 6 bases left in between. This CDR3 contains 12 residues. CDR3 residues: CASSYVGTEAFF. Here the CDR3 DNA reads TGTGCCAGCAGTTACGTGGGTACTGAAGCTTTCTTT.

The sample holds a few counts of this clonotype. The chain couples TRBV3-1 to TRBJ1-2; D remains unclear. Trimming took off 1 base at V and 0 bases at J, with 3 bases between the two ends. Per germline, CDR1 LGHDT and CDR2 YNNKEL (reference sequence). CDR3 length: 13 residues. CDR3 loop: CASSQVANYGYTF. CDR3 coding DNA: TGTGCCAGCAGCCAAGTAGCTAACTATGGCTACACCTTC.

In this sample, this clonotype turned up many times. This chain connects TRBV29-1 to TRBJ2-2; 8 bases fit TRBD1. The CDR3 has 15 residues. Germline V gene sequence: CDR1 SQVTM, CDR2 ANQGSEA. The V and J ends lost 7 bases and 5 bases, in that order; junction bases with no gene match: 12. The CDR3 DNA reads TGCAGCGCCTCCCCTAGGACAGGGAGAACCGGGGAGCTGTTTTTT. It codes for CSASPRTGRTGELFF.